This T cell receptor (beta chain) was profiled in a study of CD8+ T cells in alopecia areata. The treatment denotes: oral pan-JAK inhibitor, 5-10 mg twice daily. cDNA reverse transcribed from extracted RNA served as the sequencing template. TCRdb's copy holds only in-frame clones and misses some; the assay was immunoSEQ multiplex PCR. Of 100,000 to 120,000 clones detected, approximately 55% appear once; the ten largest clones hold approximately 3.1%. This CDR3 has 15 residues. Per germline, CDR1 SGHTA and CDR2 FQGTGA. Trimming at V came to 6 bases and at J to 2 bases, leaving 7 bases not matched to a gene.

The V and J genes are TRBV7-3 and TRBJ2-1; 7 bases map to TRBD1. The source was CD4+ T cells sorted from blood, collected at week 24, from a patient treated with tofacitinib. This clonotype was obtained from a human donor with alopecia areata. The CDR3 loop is CASSPSGTAYNEQFF. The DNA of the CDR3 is TGTGCCAGCAGTCCCTCCGGGACAGCCTACAATGAGCAGTTCTTC.